This T cell receptor beta chain was identified during a study of T cells after yellow fever vaccination. Study-level information: Preparation of fractions with low cell numbers was performed using SMART-Seq v4 Ultra Low Input. Study-wide results and limits: Post-booster reappearance was seen for most primary-vaccination clones (about 96% CD4, 88% CD8). There was a possibility that FACS-sorted repertoires contained abundant clonotypes contaminating from the bulk population. By day 5 rather than day 15, the secondary response had peaked, though it was weaker.

J was trimmed by 2 bases and V by 6 bases; bases with no gene match: 1. This CDR3 is built from 14 residues. Germline assignment: CDR1 LNHDA and CDR2 SQIVND (reference sequence). TCRdb reprocessed the 5' RACE reads via MiXCR and lists one record per CDR3 protein. The table has 25,000 to 35,000 distinct CDR3 sequences, roughly 6.1% seen once. This specimen consisted of PBMCs, either bulk or a sorted T-cell subset (CD4+, CD8+, memory, or dextramer-sorted; not recorded which), obtained on the day of the yellow fever booster vaccination. This receptor was identified in a man aged 25 to 40 who received the YFV17D yellow fever vaccine. This rearrangement joins TRBV19 to TRBJ2-6, with 7 bases matching TRBD1. The CDR3 reads CASRTGPGANVLTF. The CDR3 coding sequence is TGTGCCAGTAGGACAGGGCCTGGGGCCAACGTCCTGACTTTC.